This T cell receptor (beta chain) was obtained from a study of cytomegalovirus exposure and HLA in healthy donors. Findings and limits, study-wide: The authors enumerated over 150 TCR beta chains as linked to cytomegalovirus. Rarity characterized most TCR sequences, yet some public TCRs appeared in many donors. Among the CMV-associated chains, a few were confirmed in vitro as specific for CMV antigens.

The trim removed 7 bases at V and 4 bases at J, leaving 4 bases unmatched. Germline V gene sequence: CDR1 SGHTA, CDR2 FQGNSA. There are 13 residues in the CDR3. The donors were part of the validation cohort, which consisted of roughly 110 subjects and was separate from the first cohort of about 670 subjects. Of note for this clone: The antigen remains unidentified.

Libraries were prepared by immunoSEQ multiplex PCR; TCRdb keeps only in-frame clonotypes and omits some of them. The sample consists of 130,000 or so clones, roughly nine tenths of them appearing once. The J gene is TRBJ1-5, the V gene TRBV7-2; 7 bases are shared with TRBD1. The sequence derives from a young woman in good health and CMV-seropositive. The source material was PBMCs. The chain's CDR3 is CASTQGGNQPQHF. The CDR3 DNA is TGTGCCAGCACCCAGGGGGGAAATCAGCCCCAGCATTTT.